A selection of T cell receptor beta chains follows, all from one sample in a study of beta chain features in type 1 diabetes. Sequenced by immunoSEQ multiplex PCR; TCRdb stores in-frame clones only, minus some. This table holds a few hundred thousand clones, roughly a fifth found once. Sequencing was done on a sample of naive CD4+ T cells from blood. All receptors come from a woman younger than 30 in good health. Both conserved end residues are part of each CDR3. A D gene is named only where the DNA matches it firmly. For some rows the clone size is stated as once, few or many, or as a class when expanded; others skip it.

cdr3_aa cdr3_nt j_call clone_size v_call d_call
CASSLVTGGTYEQYF TGTGCCAGCAGCTTAGTCACAGGGGGAACCTACGAGCAGTACTTC TRBJ2-7 NA TRBV7-2 TRBD1
CASSPRVYGANVLTF TGTGCCAGCTCACCTCGGGTTTACGGGGCCAACGTCCTGACTTTC TRBJ2-6 NA TRBV18 NA
CASRVHRNYGYTF TGTGCCAGCAGGGTTCACAGGAACTATGGCTACACCTTC TRBJ1-2 NA TRBV6-1 NA
CASSEALEPNIQYF TGTGCCAGCAGTGAGGCACTAGAACCAAACATTCAGTACTTC TRBJ2-4 NA TRBV25-1 NA
CASRLAGGPNTQYF TGTGCCAGCAGACTAGCGGGAGGGCCGAATACGCAGTATTTT TRBJ2-3 few TRBV5-6 TRBD2
CASSKGQPTEAFF TGTGCCAGCAGTAAAGGACAGCCGACTGAAGCTTTCTTT TRBJ1-1 NA TRBV13 NA
CASSLGGQAFAGYGYTF TGTGCCAGCAGCCTAGGGGGACAGGCCTTCGCGGGCTATGGCTACACCTTC TRBJ1-2 once TRBV11-1 TRBD1
CAWKDRGRPNQPQHF TGTGCCTGGAAGGACAGGGGGCGTCCCAATCAGCCCCAGCATTTT TRBJ1-5 NA TRBV30 TRBD1
CASSHPQTGNTIYF TGCGCCAGCAGCCATCCCCAGACTGGAAACACCATATATTTT TRBJ1-3 few TRBV4-1 NA
CASSAGRGGNTEAFF TGTGCCAGCAGCGCAGGACGGGGGGGGAACACTGAAGCTTTCTTT TRBJ1-1 few TRBV7-9 NA
CASSGSRDTTYEQYF TGCGCCAGCAGCGGAAGCCGGGACACGACCTACGAGCAGTACTTC TRBJ2-7 NA TRBV5-1 NA
CASSKGQGPSETQYF TGTGCCAGCAGCAAGGGACAGGGTCCTTCAGAGACCCAGTACTTC TRBJ2-5 NA TRBV2 TRBD1
CASSQAPDFQVYEQYF TGTGCCAGCAGCCAAGCGCCGGACTTTCAGGTCTACGAGCAGTACTTC TRBJ2-7 NA TRBV14 NA
CASSMTSGSSTGELFF TGCGCCAGCAGCATGACTAGCGGGAGTAGTACCGGGGAGCTGTTTTTT TRBJ2-2 few TRBV5-1 TRBD2
CAWSSRTVGEQYF TGTGCCTGGAGTTCGAGGACAGTGGGGGAGCAGTACTTC TRBJ2-7 NA TRBV30 NA
CASSPTSGSQETQYF TGTGCCAGCAGCCCGACTAGCGGGAGCCAAGAGACCCAGTACTTC TRBJ2-5 few TRBV7-8 TRBD2
CASSLHLSTEVYEQYF TGCGCCAGCAGCCTTCACCTCTCGACAGAAGTCTACGAGCAGTACTTC TRBJ2-7 NA TRBV5-1 NA
CASSQVAKGNYEQYF TGTGCCAGCAGCCAAGTCGCGAAGGGGAACTACGAGCAGTACTTC TRBJ2-7 NA TRBV4-2 NA
CASSVDRAGANVLTF TGTGCCAGCTCAGTTGACAGGGCTGGGGCCAACGTCCTGACTTTC TRBJ2-6 NA TRBV18 TRBD1
CASSPHRGTDTQYF TGTGCCAGCAGCCCCCACAGGGGCACAGATACGCAGTATTTT TRBJ2-3 NA TRBV7-2 NA
CASSQESTPRETQYF TGCGCCAGCAGCCAAGAGTCTACTCCCCGGGAGACCCAGTACTTC TRBJ2-5 few TRBV4-1 NA
CASSRSPGTGGNQPQHF TGTGCCAGCTCACGTTCTCCCGGGACAGGAGGGAATCAGCCCCAGCATTTT TRBJ1-5 NA TRBV18 TRBD1
CASSTGGETGSPLHF TGTGCCAGCAGCACCGGGGGGGAGACGGGTTCCCCCCTCCACTTT TRBJ1-6 few TRBV9 NA
CASSEGYYYGGYTF TGTGCCAGCAGCGAAGGATACTACTACGGTGGCTACACCTTC TRBJ1-2 few TRBV13 NA
CASSLDAFDQPQHF TGCGCCAGCAGCTTGGACGCGTTTGATCAGCCCCAGCATTTT TRBJ1-5 NA TRBV5-1 NA
CASGQGATNEKLFF TGTGCTAGTGGTCAGGGGGCGACTAATGAAAAACTGTTTTTT TRBJ1-4 NA TRBV12-5 TRBD1
CASTDGGTANEKLFF TGCGCCAGCACCGACGGCGGGACAGCTAATGAAAAACTGTTTTTT TRBJ1-4 few TRBV5-1 TRBD1
CASSPPLQGTNEKLFF TGTGCCAGCTCACCACCTCTCCAGGGAACTAATGAAAAACTGTTTTTT TRBJ1-4 NA TRBV18 NA
CAWSGGPKNIQYF TGTGCCTGGAGTGGTGGGCCCAAAAACATTCAGTACTTC TRBJ2-4 few TRBV30 NA
CASSLVQGGYEQYF TGCGCCAGCAGCTTGGTCCAAGGAGGCTACGAGCAGTACTTC TRBJ2-7 NA TRBV5-1 NA
CASSLATAGGPHEQYF TGTGCCAGCAGCTTAGCGACTGCGGGGGGGCCCCACGAGCAGTACTTC TRBJ2-7 few TRBV7-2 TRBD2
CASSETGVVYEQYF TGTGCCAGCAGTGAAACAGGGGTGGTGTACGAGCAGTACTTC TRBJ2-7 NA TRBV25-1 TRBD1
CAWSPGHYYEQYF TGTGCCTGGAGTCCGGGACACTACTACGAGCAGTACTTC TRBJ2-7 NA TRBV30 NA
CASSLGQGQYF TGTGCCAGCAGTCTGGGACAGGGGCAATACTTC TRBJ2-7 few TRBV28 TRBD1
CATSRDSTAGANVLTF TGTGCCACCAGCAGAGATTCGACAGCTGGGGCCAACGTCCTGACTTTC TRBJ2-6 NA TRBV15 NA
CASSARRGGNSPLHF TGTGCCAGCTCCGCAAGGAGAGGCGGTAATTCACCCCTCCACTTT TRBJ1-6 NA TRBV7-9 NA
CASSEGGSPQHF TGTGCCAGCAGTGAAGGGGGCTCTCCCCAGCATTTT TRBJ1-5 NA TRBV2 NA
CAWVDGLAGGKTQYF TGTGCCTGGGTAGACGGACTAGCGGGAGGGAAGACCCAGTACTTC TRBJ2-5 few TRBV30 TRBD2
CASSTGRNQPQHF TGCGCCAGCAGCACAGGCCGCAATCAGCCCCAGCATTTT TRBJ1-5 NA TRBV5-1 NA
CSGGQMNTEAFF TGCAGCGGTGGACAGATGAACACTGAAGCTTTCTTT TRBJ1-1 NA TRBV29-1 NA
CASSGLAGGVNTQYF TGTGCCAGCAGCGGACTAGCGGGAGGGGTGAATACGCAGTATTTT TRBJ2-3 few TRBV5-4 TRBD2
CASSTDSYGYTF TGTGCCAGCAGCACTGACAGTTATGGCTACACCTTC TRBJ1-2 NA TRBV5-4 NA
CASSSPISGSVADTQYF TGTGCCAGCTCTTCCCCCATAAGCGGGAGTGTCGCAGATACGCAGTATTTT TRBJ2-3 NA TRBV18 TRBD2
CASSFGQGHEQYF TGTGCCAGCAGCTTTGGACAGGGCCACGAGCAGTACTTC TRBJ2-7 few TRBV7-2 TRBD1
CASSQVRGRDQPQHF TGCGCCAGCAGCCAAGTGCGGGGGAGGGATCAGCCCCAGCATTTT TRBJ1-5 NA TRBV4-1 NA
CSVEGTVINEQFF TGCAGCGTGGAGGGGACAGTAATCAATGAGCAGTTCTTC TRBJ2-1 NA TRBV29-1 NA
CSALGRGGGYNEQFF TGCAGCGCCCTGGGAAGAGGTGGAGGATACAATGAGCAGTTCTTC TRBJ2-1 NA TRBV29-1 NA
CASSFGRLAGVGETQYF TGCGCCAGCAGCTTCGGGCGACTAGCGGGGGTCGGGGAGACCCAGTACTTC TRBJ2-5 NA TRBV5-1 TRBD2
CAWGSRIGGNEQFF TGTGCCTGGGGTTCGAGAATCGGGGGCAATGAGCAGTTCTTC TRBJ2-1 NA TRBV30 NA
CASSRQGTNYGYTF TGTGCCAGCAGCAGACAGGGCACTAACTATGGCTACACCTTC TRBJ1-2 NA TRBV6-5 TRBD1
CASTASTGSYGYTF TGTGCCAGCACCGCCTCTACAGGGAGCTATGGCTACACCTTC TRBJ1-2 NA TRBV7-9 NA
CASSAPGGWTEAFF TGTGCCAGCAGTGCCCCAGGGGGTTGGACTGAAGCTTTCTTT TRBJ1-1 few TRBV6-5 TRBD1
CASSLETSGPYEQYF TGCGCCAGCAGCCTCGAGACTAGCGGTCCCTACGAGCAGTACTTC TRBJ2-7 NA TRBV5-1 TRBD2
CASSRLGQVNYGYTF TGTGCCAGCAGCCGGCTCGGACAGGTGAACTATGGCTACACCTTC TRBJ1-2 few TRBV14 TRBD1
CASSQGRNSYEQYF TGCGCCAGCAGCCAAGGGCGGAATTCCTACGAGCAGTACTTC TRBJ2-7 NA TRBV4-1 NA
CASSTRDRGDEQYF TGTGCCAGCAGTACCCGGGACAGGGGAGACGAGCAGTACTTC TRBJ2-7 NA TRBV6-6 TRBD1
CAARTGGEKLFF TGTGCCGCCCGGACAGGGGGCGAAAAACTGTTTTTT TRBJ1-4 NA TRBV10-3 TRBD1
CASRAQGGGELFF TGTGCCAGCAGAGCTCAGGGTGGCGGGGAGCTGTTTTTT TRBJ2-2 NA TRBV2 NA
CSLDGGNLYNEQFF TGCAGCTTGGACGGGGGGAACCTATACAATGAGCAGTTCTTC TRBJ2-1 few TRBV29-1 TRBD2